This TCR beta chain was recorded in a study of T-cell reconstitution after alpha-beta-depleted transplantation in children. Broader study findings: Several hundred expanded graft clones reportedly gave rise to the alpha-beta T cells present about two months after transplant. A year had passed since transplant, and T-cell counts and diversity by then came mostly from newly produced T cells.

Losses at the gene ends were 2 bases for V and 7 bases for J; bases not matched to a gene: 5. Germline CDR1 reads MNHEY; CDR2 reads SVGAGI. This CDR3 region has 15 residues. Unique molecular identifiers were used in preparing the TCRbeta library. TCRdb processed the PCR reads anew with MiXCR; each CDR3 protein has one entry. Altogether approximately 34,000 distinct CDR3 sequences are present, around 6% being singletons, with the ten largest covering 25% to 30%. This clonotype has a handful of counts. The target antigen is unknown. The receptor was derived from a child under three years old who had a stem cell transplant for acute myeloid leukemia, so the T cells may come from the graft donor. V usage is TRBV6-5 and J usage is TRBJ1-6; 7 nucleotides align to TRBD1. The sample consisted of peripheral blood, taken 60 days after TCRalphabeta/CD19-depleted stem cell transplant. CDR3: CASSYREGANSPLHF. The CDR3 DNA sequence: TGTGCCAGCAGTTACAGGGAGGGGGCGAATTCACCCCTCCACTTT.